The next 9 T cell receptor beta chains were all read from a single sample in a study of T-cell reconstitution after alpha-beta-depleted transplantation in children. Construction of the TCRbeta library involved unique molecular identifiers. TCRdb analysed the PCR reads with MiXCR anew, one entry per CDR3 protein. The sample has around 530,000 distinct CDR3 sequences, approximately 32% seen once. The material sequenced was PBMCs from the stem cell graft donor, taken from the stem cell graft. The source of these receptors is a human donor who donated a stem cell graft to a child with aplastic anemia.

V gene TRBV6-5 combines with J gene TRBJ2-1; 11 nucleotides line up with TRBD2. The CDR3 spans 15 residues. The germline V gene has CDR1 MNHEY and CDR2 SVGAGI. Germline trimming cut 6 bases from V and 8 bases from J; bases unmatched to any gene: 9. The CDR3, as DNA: TGTGCCAGCAGGTTAGCGGGAGGGTTGAGCGATGAGCAGTTCTTC. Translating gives CASRLAGGLSDEQFF.

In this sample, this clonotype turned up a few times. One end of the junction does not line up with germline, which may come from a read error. The CDR3 nucleotides read TGTGCCAGCAGTTGGCAGGGGAGGACTGAAGCTTTCTTT. Protein: CASSWQGRTEAFF. This chain uses TRBV5-1 with TRBJ1-1, with D maybe TRBD1 (6 bases). The CDR3 runs to 13 residues. Germline V gene sequence: CDR1 SGHRS, CDR2 YFSETQ.

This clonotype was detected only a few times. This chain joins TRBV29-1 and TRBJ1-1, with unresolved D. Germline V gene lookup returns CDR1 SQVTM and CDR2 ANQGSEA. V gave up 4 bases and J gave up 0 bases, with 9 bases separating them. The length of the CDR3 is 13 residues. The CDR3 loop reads CSVGAHMNTEAFF. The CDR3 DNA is TGCAGCGTTGGTGCCCATATGAACACTGAAGCTTTCTTT.

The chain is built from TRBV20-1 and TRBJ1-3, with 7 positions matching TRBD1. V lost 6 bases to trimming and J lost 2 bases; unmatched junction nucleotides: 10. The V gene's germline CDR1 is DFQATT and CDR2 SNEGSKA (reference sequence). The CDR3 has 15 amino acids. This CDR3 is CSAPDRKSPGNTIYF. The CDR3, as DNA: TGCAGTGCCCCGGACAGGAAAAGTCCTGGAAACACCATATATTTT.

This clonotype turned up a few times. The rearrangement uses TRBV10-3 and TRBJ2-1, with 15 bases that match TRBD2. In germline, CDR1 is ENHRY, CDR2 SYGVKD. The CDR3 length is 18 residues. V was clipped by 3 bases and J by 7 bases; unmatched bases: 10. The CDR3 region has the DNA TGTGCCATCAGTGAAACCCCGGGACTAGCGGGAGGAGGGAATGAGCAGTTCTTC. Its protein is CAISETPGLAGGGNEQFF.

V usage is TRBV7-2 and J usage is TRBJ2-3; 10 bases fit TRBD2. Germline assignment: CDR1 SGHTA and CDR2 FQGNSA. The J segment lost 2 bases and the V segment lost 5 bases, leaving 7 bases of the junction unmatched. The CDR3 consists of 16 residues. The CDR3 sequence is CASSTRTSGNTDTQYF. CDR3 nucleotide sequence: TGTGCCAGCAGCACCCGGACTAGCGGCAACACAGATACGCAGTATTTT.

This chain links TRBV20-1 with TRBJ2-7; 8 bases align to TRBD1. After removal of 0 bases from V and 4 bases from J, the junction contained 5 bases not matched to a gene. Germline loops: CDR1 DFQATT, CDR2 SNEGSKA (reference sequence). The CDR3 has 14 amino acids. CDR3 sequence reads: CSARDNTGGYEQYF. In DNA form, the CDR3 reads TGCAGTGCTAGAGATAATACAGGGGGGTACGAGCAGTACTTC.

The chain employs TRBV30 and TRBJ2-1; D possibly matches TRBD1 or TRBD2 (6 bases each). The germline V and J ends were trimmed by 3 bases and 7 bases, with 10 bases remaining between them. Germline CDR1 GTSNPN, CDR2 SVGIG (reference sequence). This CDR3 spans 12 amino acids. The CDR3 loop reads CAWSSGANEQFF. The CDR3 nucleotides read TGTGCCTGGAGCTCGGGGGCGAATGAGCAGTTCTTC.

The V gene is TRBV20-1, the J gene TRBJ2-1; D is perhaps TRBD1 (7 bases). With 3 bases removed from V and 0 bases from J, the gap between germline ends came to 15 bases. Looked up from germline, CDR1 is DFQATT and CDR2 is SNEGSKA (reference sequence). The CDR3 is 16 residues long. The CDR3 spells CSASPYRGGSYNEQFF. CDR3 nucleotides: TGCAGTGCTAGTCCATACAGGGGAGGCTCCTACAATGAGCAGTTCTTC.